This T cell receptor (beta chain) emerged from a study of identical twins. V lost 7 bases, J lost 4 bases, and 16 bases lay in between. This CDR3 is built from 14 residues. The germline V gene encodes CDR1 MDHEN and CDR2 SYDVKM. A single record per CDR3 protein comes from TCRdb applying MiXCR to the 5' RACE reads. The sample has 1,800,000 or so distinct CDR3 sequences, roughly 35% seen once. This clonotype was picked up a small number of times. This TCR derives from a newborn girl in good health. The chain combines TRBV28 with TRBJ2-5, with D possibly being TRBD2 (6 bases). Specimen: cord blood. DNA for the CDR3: TGTGCCAGCAAAAAATCCGGGAGTAGAGAGACCCAGTACTTC. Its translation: CASKKSGSRETQYF.